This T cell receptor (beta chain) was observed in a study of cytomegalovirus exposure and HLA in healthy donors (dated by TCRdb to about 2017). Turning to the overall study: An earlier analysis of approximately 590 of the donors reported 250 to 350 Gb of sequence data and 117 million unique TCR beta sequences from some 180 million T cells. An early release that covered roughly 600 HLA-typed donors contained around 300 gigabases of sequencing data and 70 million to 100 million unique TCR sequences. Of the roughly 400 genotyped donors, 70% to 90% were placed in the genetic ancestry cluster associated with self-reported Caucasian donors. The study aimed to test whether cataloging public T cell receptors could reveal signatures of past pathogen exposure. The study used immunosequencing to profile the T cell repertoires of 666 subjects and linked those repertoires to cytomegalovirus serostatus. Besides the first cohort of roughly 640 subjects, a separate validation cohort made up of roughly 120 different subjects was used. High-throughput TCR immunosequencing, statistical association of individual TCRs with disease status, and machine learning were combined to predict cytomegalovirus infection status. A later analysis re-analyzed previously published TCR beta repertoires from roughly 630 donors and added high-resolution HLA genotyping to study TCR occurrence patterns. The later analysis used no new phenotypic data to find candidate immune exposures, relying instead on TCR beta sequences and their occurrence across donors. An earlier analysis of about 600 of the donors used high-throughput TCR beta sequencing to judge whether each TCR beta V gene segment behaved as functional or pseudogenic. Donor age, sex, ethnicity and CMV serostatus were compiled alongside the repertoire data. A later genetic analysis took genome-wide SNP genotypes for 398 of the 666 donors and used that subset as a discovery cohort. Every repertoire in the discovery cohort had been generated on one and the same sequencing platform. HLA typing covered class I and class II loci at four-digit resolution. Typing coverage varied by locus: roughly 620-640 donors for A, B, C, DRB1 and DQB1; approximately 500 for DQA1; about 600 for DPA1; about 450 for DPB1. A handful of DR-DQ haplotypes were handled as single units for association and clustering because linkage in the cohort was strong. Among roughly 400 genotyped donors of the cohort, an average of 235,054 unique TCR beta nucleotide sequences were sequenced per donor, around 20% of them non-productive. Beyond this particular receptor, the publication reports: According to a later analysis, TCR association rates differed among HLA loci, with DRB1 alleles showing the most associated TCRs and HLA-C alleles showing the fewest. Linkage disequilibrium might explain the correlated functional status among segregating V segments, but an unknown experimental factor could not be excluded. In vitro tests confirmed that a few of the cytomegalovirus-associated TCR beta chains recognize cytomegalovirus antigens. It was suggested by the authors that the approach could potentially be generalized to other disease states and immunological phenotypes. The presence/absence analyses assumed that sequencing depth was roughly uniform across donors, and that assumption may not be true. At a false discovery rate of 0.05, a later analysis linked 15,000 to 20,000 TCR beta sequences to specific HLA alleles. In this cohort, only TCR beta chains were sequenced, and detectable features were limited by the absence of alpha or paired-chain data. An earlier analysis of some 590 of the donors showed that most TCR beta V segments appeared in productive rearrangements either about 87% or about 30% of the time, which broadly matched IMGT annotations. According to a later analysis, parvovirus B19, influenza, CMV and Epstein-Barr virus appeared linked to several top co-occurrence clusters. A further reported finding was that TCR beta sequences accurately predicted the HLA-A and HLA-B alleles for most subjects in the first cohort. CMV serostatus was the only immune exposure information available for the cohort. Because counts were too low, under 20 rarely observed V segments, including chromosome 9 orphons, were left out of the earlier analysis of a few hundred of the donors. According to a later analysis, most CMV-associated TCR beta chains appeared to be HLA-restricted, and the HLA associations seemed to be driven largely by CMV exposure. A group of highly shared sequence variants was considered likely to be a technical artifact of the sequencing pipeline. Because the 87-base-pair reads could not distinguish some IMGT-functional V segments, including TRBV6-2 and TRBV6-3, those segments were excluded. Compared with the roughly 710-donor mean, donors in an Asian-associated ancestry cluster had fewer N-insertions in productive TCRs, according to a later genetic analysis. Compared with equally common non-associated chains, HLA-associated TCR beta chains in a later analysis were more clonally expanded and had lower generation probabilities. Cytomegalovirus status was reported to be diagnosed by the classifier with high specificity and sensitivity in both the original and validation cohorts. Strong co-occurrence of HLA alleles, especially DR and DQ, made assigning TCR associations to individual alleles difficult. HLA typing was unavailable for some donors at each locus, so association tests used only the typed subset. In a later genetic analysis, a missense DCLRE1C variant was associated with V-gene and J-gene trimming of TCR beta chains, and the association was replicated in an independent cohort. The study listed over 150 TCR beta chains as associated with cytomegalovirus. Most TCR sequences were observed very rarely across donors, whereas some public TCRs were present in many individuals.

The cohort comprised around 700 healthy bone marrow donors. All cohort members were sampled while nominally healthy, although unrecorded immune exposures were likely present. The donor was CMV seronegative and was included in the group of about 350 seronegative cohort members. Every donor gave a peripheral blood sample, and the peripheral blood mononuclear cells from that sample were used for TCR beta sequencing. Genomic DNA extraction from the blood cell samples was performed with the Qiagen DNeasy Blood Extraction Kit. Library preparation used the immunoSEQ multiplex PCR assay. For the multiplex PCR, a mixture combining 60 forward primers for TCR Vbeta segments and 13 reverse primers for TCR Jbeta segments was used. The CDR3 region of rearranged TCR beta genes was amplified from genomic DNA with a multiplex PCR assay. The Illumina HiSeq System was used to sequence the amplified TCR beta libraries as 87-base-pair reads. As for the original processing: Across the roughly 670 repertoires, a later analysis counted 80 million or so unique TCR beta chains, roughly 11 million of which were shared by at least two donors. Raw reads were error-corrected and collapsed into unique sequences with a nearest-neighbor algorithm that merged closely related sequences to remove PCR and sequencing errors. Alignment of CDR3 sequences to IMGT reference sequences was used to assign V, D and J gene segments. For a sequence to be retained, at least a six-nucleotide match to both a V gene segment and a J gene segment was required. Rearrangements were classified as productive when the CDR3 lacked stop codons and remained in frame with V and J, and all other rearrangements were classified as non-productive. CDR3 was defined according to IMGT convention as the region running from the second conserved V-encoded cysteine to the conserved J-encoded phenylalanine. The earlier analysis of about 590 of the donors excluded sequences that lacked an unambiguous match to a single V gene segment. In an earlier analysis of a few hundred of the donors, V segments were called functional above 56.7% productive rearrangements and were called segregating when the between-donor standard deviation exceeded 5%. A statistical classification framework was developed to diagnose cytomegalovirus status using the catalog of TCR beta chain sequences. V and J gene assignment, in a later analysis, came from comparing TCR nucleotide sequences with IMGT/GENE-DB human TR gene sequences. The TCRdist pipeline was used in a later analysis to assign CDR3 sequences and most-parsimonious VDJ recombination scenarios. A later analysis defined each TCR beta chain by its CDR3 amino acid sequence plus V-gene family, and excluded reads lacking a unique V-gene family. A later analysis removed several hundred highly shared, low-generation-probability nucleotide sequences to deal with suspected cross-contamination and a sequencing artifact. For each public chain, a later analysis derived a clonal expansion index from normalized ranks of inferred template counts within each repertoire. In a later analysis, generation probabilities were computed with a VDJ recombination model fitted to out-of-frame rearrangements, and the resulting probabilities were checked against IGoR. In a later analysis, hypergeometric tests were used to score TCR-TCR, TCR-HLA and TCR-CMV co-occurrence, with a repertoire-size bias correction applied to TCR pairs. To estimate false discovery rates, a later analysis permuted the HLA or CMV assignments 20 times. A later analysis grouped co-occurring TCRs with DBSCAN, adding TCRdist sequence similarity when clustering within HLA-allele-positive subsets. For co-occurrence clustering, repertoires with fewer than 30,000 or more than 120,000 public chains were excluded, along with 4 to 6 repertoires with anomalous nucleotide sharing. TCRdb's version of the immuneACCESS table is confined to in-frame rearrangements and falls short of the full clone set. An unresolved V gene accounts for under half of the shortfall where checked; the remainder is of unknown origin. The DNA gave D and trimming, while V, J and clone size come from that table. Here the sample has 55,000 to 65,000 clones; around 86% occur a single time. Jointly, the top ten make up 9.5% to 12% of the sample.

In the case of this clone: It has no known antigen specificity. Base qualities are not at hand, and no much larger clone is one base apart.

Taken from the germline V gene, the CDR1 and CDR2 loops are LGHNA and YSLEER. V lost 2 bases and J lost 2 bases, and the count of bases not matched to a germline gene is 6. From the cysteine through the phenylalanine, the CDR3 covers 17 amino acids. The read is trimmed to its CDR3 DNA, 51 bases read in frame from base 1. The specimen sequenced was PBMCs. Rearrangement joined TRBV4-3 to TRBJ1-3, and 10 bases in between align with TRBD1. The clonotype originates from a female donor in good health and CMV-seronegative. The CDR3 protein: CASSQTSTGGPGNTIYF. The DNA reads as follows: TGCGCCAGCAGCCAAACTTCGACAGGGGGCCCTGGAAACACCATATATTTT.